The 25 T cell receptor beta chains below come from one sample, sequenced in a study of T-cell reconstitution after alpha-beta-depleted transplantation in children. Construction of the TCRbeta library involved unique molecular identifiers. TCRdb called the PCR reads again in MiXCR, with one record for every CDR3 protein. Of about 500,000 distinct CDR3 sequences listed, over 25% are singletons. Material: PBMCs from the stem cell graft donor, obtained from the stem cell graft. Receptors originate from a human donor who donated a stem cell graft to a child with aplastic anemia.

CDR3 DNA sequence: TGCAGTGCTAGAGGGCCGGATCAGCCCCAGCATTTT. It is translated as CSARGPDQPQHF. The V and J genes are TRBV20-1 and TRBJ1-5; no clear D. Trimming took 1 base from V and 5 from J, leaving 6 bases between them. The germline gives CDR1 DFQATT, CDR2 SNEGSKA (reference sequence). The CDR3 consists of 12 residues.

This clonotype appeared a few times. This rearrangement joins TRBV12-2 to TRBJ2-3. TRBV12-2 is an annotated pseudogene. The CDR3 length is 14 residues. The CDR3 DNA sequence: TGTGCAAGTCGCTTAGCGCCCTACACAGATACGCAGTATTTT. Encoded protein: CASRLAPYTDTQYF.

The J gene is TRBJ2-5, the V gene TRBV27; no firm D call. The germline V and J ends were trimmed by 4 bases and 3 bases, with 12 bases remaining between them. The CDR3 has 14 amino acids. Germline V CDR1 and CDR2: MNHEY, SMNVEV (reference sequence). The CDR3 nucleotides read TGTGCCAGCAGTTATCACAGAGAGGAAGAGACCCAGTACTTC. Its translation is CASSYHREEETQYF.

J is TRBJ2-1 and V is TRBV9, with TRBD2 matching over 10 bases. The V gene's germline CDR1 is SGDLS and CDR2 YYNGEE. V shed 5 bases and J 8 bases; nucleotides not matched to a gene: 10. The CDR3 extends over 15 amino acids. CDR3 in amino acids: CASSDRLAGADEQFF. The CDR3 DNA reads TGTGCCAGCAGTGACAGGCTAGCGGGAGCCGATGAGCAGTTCTTC.

CDR3 sequence reads: CASSYSGLAGDNEQFF. DNA for the CDR3: TGTGCCAGCAGCTATTCGGGACTAGCGGGAGATAATGAGCAGTTCTTC. The rearrangement uses TRBV7-9 and TRBJ2-1; 14 nucleotides agree with TRBD2. CDR1 is SEHNR, CDR2 FQNEAQ, per germline (reference sequence). V lost 4 bases and J lost 7; bases outside the gene matches: 6. This CDR3 region has 16 residues.

In its sample, this clonotype was seen a few times. The rearrangement joins TRBV30 to TRBJ1-1; 7 bases map to TRBD1. Germline lookup yields CDR1 GTSNPN and CDR2 SVGIG (reference sequence). Trimming removed 3 bases from V and 10 bases from J; junction bases left unmatched: 14. The CDR3 consists of 14 residues. CDR3 sequence (DNA): TGTGCCTGGAGGCAAAGTGACAGGGCTAGGGGAGCTTTCTTT. Its translation is CAWRQSDRARGAFF.

V is TRBV7-8 and J is TRBJ2-7, with D possibly matching TRBD1 (7 bases). V lost 3 bases, J lost 5 bases, and 11 bases lay in between. The length of the CDR3 is 13 residues. CDR1 is SGHVS and CDR2 is FQNEAQ in the germline V gene. CDR3 DNA: TGTGCCAGCAGCTTTCAGGGGGGCCACGAGCAGTACTTC. Translating gives CASSFQGGHEQYF. The variable domain in full, completed from reference TRBV7-8 and TRBJ2-7, reads GAGVSQSPRYKVAKRGQDVALRCDPISGHVSLFWYQQALGQGPEFLTYFQNEAQLDKSGLPSDRFFAERPEGSVSTLKIQRTQQEDSAVYLCASSFQGGHEQYFGPGTRLTVT.

J is TRBJ1-2 and V is TRBV30; D gene uncertain. The germline gives CDR1 GTSNPN, CDR2 SVGIG (reference sequence). The V gene lost 0 bases and the J gene lost 6 bases, with 8 bases spanning the gap. This CDR3 is built from 12 residues. CDR3 DNA: TGTGCCTGGAGTGTGCTCAATCATGGCTACACCTTC. Its translation is CAWSVLNHGYTF.

The sample holds a few counts of this clonotype. The DNA of the CDR3 is TGTGCCAGCAGCGACCGCCGGTACAATGAGCAGTTCTTC. Translated, it gives CASSDRRYNEQFF. V usage is TRBV6-2 or TRBV6-3 and J usage is TRBJ2-1; D ambiguous. Trimming cost V 6 bases and J 4 bases, with 10 bases left between them. There are 13 residues in the CDR3. Germline values: CDR1 MNHEY, CDR2 SVGEGT.

The J gene is TRBJ2-2, the V gene TRBV5-1, with 9 nucleotides matching TRBD2. CDR1 is SGHRS and CDR2 is YFSETQ in the germline V gene. After removal of 5 bases from V and 3 bases from J, the junction contained 5 bases not matched to a gene. This CDR3 contains 15 residues. CDR3 sequence: CASRGVAGDTGELFF. The CDR3 nucleotides are TGCGCCAGCAGAGGCGTAGCGGGAGACACCGGGGAGCTGTTTTTT.

There are a few counts of this clonotype. V is TRBV20-1 and J is TRBJ2-1; 10 nucleotides align to TRBD2. The CDR3 is 16 residues long. Germline loops: CDR1 DFQATT, CDR2 SNEGSKA (reference sequence). V dropped 0 bases and J dropped 8; count of bases not matched to a gene: 10. The CDR3 DNA is TGCAGTGCTAGAGATGAAAAGGGACTAGCGTCCTATGAGCAGTTCTTC. Amino acid sequence: CSARDEKGLASYEQFF.

The CDR3 sequence: CSARGTGVTEGGTQYF. CDR3 bases: TGCAGTGCTAGAGGAACAGGGGTCACCGAGGGGGGTACGCAGTATTTT. This rearrangement joins TRBV20-1 to TRBJ2-3; tentatively, D is TRBD1 (7 bases). This CDR3 has 16 amino acids. The V end lost 1 base, the J end lost 8 bases, and 22 bases lay between the germline ends. From germline, CDR1 is DFQATT and CDR2 SNEGSKA (reference sequence).

This sequence joins TRBV12-3 or TRBV12-4 and TRBJ1-3, with a weak D call TRBD1 (5 bases). This CDR3 region has 15 residues. Trimming removed 6 bases at V and 2 bases at J, with 14 bases between. CDR3 DNA: TGTGCCAGCAGAGTCGACGGGGGGACTGGAAACACCATATATTTT. Protein: CASRVDGGTGNTIYF.

This clonotype showed up just once. The gene calls are TRBV12-3 or TRBV12-4 and TRBJ2-4, with 12 bases that match TRBD2. CDR3 length equals 14 residues. V was clipped by 8 bases and J by 10 bases; unmatched bases: 9. The CDR3 spells CASGDLAGGPIQYF. CDR3 DNA sequence: TGTGCCAGCGGCGATCTAGCGGGAGGGCCAATTCAGTACTTC.

In this sample, this clonotype turned up once. The V and J genes are TRBV6-5 and TRBJ1-2, with 8 bases identical to TRBD1. The CDR3 is made up of 14 amino acids. Germline V CDR1 and CDR2: MNHEY, SVGAGI. Trimming removed 4 bases from V and 8 bases from J; junction bases left unmatched: 9. The CDR3 region is CASSSPLTGEGYTF. CDR3 nucleotides: TGTGCCAGCAGTTCCCCTCTGACAGGGGAAGGCTACACCTTC.

Many counts were recorded for this clonotype. The chain uses TRBV7-2 and TRBJ2-7, with 13 bases matching TRBD2. V gave up 4 bases and J gave up 4 bases; unmatched junction bases: 7. The germline CDR1 and CDR2 sequences are SGHTA and FQGNSA. The length of the CDR3 is 16 residues. The DNA of the CDR3 is TGTGCCAGCAGCTCCCGGACTAGCGGGAGTATATACGAGCAGTACTTC. This translates into CASSSRTSGSIYEQYF.

This rearrangement joins TRBV12-3 or TRBV12-4 to TRBJ2-5; D is ambiguous. This CDR3 is 16 amino acids long. V was pared by 3 bases and J by 1 base, with 15 bases between. CDR3 residues: CASSLATSASQETQYF. CDR3 DNA sequence: TGTGCCAGCAGTTTGGCGACGTCGGCTAGCCAAGAGACCCAGTACTTC.

The chain uses TRBV14 and TRBJ2-3; the D is unclear. The CDR3 length is 16 residues. Trimming cost V 0 bases and J 3 bases, with 13 bases left between them. Per germline, CDR1 SGHDN and CDR2 FVKESK. CDR3 in DNA: TGTGCCAGCAGCCAAGATTGGAAGCTTTGGACAGATACGCAGTATTTT. Its protein product is CASSQDWKLWTDTQYF.

The chain recombines TRBV12-3 or TRBV12-4 with TRBJ2-1, with D possibly TRBD1 on 7 matching bases. V gave up 7 bases and J gave up 1 base, with 11 bases separating them. The CDR3 has 14 residues. The CDR3: CASKEGASYNEQFF. In DNA, the CDR3 is TGTGCCAGCAAGGAGGGGGCGTCCTACAATGAGCAGTTCTTC.

The chain employs TRBV29-1 and TRBJ1-2, with 10 bases lining up with TRBD1. The ends lost 6 bases at V and 7 bases at J; junction bases unmatched: 5. The germline CDR1 and CDR2 sequences are SQVTM and ANQGSEA. The CDR3 length is 12 residues. As DNA, the CDR3 is TGCAGCGTCCTGACAGGGGGCTCTGGCTACACCTTC. This translates into CSVLTGGSGYTF. The variable domain in full, with the rest retrieved from reference TRBV29-1 and TRBJ1-2, is SAVISQKPSRDICQRGTSLTIQCQVDSQVTMMFWYRQQPGQSLTLIATANQGSEATYESGFVIDKFPISRPNLTFSTLTVSNMSPEDSSIYLCSVLTGGSGYTFGSGTRLTVV.

This chain joins TRBV20-1 and TRBJ2-5; 7 bases are a match to TRBD2. This CDR3 contains 16 residues. CDR1 and CDR2 (germline): DFQATT, SNEGSKA (reference sequence). The ends lost 0 bases at V and 0 bases at J; junction bases unmatched: 7. This CDR3 is CSARERLAVNQETQYF. The CDR3 DNA sequence: TGCAGTGCTAGAGAAAGGCTAGCGGTAAACCAAGAGACCCAGTACTTC.

This clonotype was recorded a few times. The chain joins TRBV6-5 to TRBJ1-5; 9 positions agree with TRBD1. Germline V gives CDR1 MNHEY, CDR2 SVGAGI. J was trimmed by 4 bases and V by 0 bases; bases with no gene match: 1. The CDR3 has 15 amino acids. The CDR3 region is CASSYSGTGNQPQHF. CDR3 coding DNA: TGTGCCAGCAGTTACTCGGGGACAGGGAATCAGCCCCAGCATTTT.

This sequence joins TRBV28 and TRBJ2-7; D may be TRBD1 (5 bases). Looked up from germline, CDR1 is MDHEN and CDR2 is SYDVKM. This CDR3 contains 14 residues. V lost 6 bases, J lost 4 bases, and 16 bases lay in between. This CDR3 is CASSGFTGHYEQYF. In nucleotides, the CDR3 is TGTGCCAGCAGCGGGTTTACAGGCCATTACGAGCAGTACTTC.

The chain links TRBV5-1 to TRBJ2-1, with unresolved D. Per the germline V gene, CDR1 is SGHRS and CDR2 is YFSETQ. Trimming cost V 4 bases and J 2 bases, with 13 bases left between them. This CDR3 is 15 amino acids long. The CDR3 DNA follows: TGCGCCAGCAGCCTGGGCCGCAGGACCTACAATGAGCAGTTCTTC. Protein sequence: CASSLGRRTYNEQFF.

This clonotype was observed a handful of times. The chain is built from TRBV12-3 or TRBV12-4 and TRBJ1-2, with D unclear. Trimming removed 11 bases at V and 1 base at J, with 11 bases between. The CDR3 covers 12 residues. The chain's CDR3 is CAAERGNYGYTF. The CDR3 DNA is TGTGCCGCAGAGCGGGGTAACTATGGCTACACCTTC.